This TCR beta chain was found in a study of T cells in Graves' hyperthyroidism and ophthalmopathy (dated by TCRdb to between 2019 and 2020). Regarding the study in general: Peripheral blood samples were taken at initial diagnosis, before any treatment was given. A discovery cohort of about a hundred patients, roughly 43 with Graves' ophthalmopathy and approximately 57 with stable Graves' hyperthyroidism, was used to find distinguishing TCR V-J signatures. Prospective prediction of ophthalmopathy was tested in an independent validation cohort of under 20 hyperthyroidism patients and 15 to 17 patients who later progressed to ophthalmopathy. After blood sampling, hyperthyroidism patients were treated with methimazole at a starting dose of 30 mg daily, and ophthalmopathy patients were treated with high-dose intravenous methylprednisolone. The roughly 99 discovery patients were divided at random into training and test sets in a 7:3 ratio. In about six Graves' hyperthyroidism patients, the study also compared T-cell repertoires from thyroid tissue with T-cell repertoires from blood. The paper reports TCR Vbeta CDR3 sequencing of 135 peripheral blood samples: approximately 43 ophthalmopathy, around 80 hyperthyroidism and 17 progressor patients.

This clonotype has a handful of counts. The clone's antigen remains unknown. Base qualities are missing; no much larger clone stands one base away. What the work shows at the level of the full study, not this receptor alone: Most expanded thyroid clonotypes (frequency above 0.001) were also found in blood, which suggests that blood repertoires may mirror thyroid immune responses. A model built on a 13 V-J signature distinguished ophthalmopathy from stable hyperthyroidism, reaching 87.88% sensitivity and approximately 81% specificity in cross-validation and 80%/75% in testing. In validation, progression to ophthalmopathy was predicted by the model with 70.59% sensitivity and roughly 76% specificity, a median of about 6.4 months before onset. No statistical method was used to set the sample size in advance, and investigators knew the group allocation.

Moderately to severely active disease, a Clinical Activity Score of at least 3, a NOSPECS grade of at least 4, and a duration under 3 months were present in ophthalmopathy patients. Any patient with an uncontrolled infection, another autoimmune disease, pregnancy or lactation was excluded. Diagnoses were established on the basis of clinical symptoms, serum thyroxine and TRAb, thyroid ultrasound, and orbital computed tomography. Ficoll-Paque density gradient centrifugation was used to isolate PBMCs from around 10 ml of fresh peripheral blood. Trizol reagent was used to extract total RNA, and RNA quality was then checked on an Agilent 2100 Bioanalyzer. The TCR beta CDR3 regions were amplified from the RNA transcripts. The first round of RT-PCR for the TCR CDR3 was performed with the HTBI primer set and the Qiagen OneStep RT-PCR kit. Libraries were constructed in a second round of multiplex PCR, after which size selection and purification were performed. Sequencing of the libraries was done on an Illumina HiSeq2000 using paired-end 100 bp reads. The authors processed their data as follows. SOAPnuke was used to process the raw data, throwing out any read that contained adapters or uncalled bases, had a mean Phred below 15, or lacked an exact constant-primer or identifier match. COPE v1.2.5 was used to merge high-quality paired reads, and clonotypes were defined as unique nucleotide sequences. MiTCR v1.1 was used to align the clonotypes against IMGT TRBV, TRBD and TRBJ reference segments. The analysis was restricted to V-J combinations with a frequency above 0.0001, which together covered 99.2% of the repertoires. The TCS score was defined as the ratio of F50 (clonal expansion) to E x V (chaos), calculated using BLOSUM62-based TCRdist between CDR3 peptides within each V-J. Welch's t-statistics and random forest reduced some 510 V-J features to 13, which were used in a naive Bayes classifier (R e1071). The raw public data were reprocessed by TCRdb itself: fastp quality trimming at Q25, MiXCR clonotype calling, in-frame beta chains only. Each entry merges the rows of one CDR3 protein and shows their most common DNA and genes. It is TCRdb's table, rather than the study itself, that gives the V and J calls and clone size. Counted in this sample were some 350,000 distinct CDR3 sequences; over 12% of them appeared once. The ten biggest clones cover roughly 19% of the sample.

The germline V gene gives CDR1 as MNHNS and CDR2 as SASEGT. V loses 5 bases, J loses 1 base, and the germline ends lie 13 bases apart. The CDR3 holds 15 amino acids from the cysteine to the phenylalanine. The kept DNA is CDR3 alone, 45 bases in frame from the first base. The source material was blood. The TCR originated in a woman in her sixties with Graves' ophthalmopathy. The chain couples TRBV6-1 to TRBJ2-3, and perhaps TRBD2 as D gene, on 6 matching bases. Here is the DNA: TGTGCCAGCAGTTTTAGCGGATATGGCACAGATACGCAGTATTTT. This encodes CASSFSGYGTDTQYF.